This T cell receptor beta chain emerged from a study of cytomegalovirus exposure and HLA in healthy donors. From germline, CDR1 is SGHRS and CDR2 YFSETQ. J was trimmed by 3 bases and V by 7 bases; bases with no gene match: 14. The CDR3 covers 16 residues. Both 60 Vbeta primers and 13 Jbeta primers went into the PCR. The method was immunoSEQ multiplex PCR; TCRdb's version includes in-frame clones alone and lacks a portion of them. The table counts approximately 110,000 clones; roughly 3.5% lies in the top ten. The gene calls are TRBV5-1 and TRBJ2-7; 9 positions match TRBD1. Sequencing was carried out using PBMCs. This receptor was obtained from a man aged 18 to 35 in good health and CMV-seronegative. The CDR3 spells CASRLTSGTGRYEQYF. The CDR3 coding sequence is TGCGCCAGCCGTCTCACCTCCGGGACAGGGCGCTACGAGCAGTACTTC.